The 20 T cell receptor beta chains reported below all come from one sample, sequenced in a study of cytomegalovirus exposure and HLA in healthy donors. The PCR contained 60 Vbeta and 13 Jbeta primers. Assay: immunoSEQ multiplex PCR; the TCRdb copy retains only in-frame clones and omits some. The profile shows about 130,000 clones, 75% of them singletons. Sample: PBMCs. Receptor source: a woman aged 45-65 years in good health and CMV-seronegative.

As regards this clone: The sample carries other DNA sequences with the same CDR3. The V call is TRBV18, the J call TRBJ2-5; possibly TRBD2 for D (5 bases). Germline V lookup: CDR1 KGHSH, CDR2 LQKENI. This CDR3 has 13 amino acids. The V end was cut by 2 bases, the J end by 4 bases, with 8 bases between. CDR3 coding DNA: TGTGCCAGCTCACCAGGTGCGGGAGAGACCCAGTACTTC. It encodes CASSPGAGETQYF.

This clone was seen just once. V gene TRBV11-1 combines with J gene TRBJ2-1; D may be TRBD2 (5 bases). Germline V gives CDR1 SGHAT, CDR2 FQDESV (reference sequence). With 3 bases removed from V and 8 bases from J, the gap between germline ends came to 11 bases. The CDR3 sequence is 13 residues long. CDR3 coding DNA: TGTGCCAGCAGCTTTTCTCCCGGGGATGAGCAGTTCTTC. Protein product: CASSFSPGDEQFF. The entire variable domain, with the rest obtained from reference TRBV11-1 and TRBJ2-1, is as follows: EAEVAQSPRYKITEKSQAVAFWCDPISGHATLYWYRQILGQGPELLVQFQDESVVDDSQLPKDRFSAERLKGVDSTLKIQPAELGDSAMYLCASSFSPGDEQFFGPGTRLTVL.

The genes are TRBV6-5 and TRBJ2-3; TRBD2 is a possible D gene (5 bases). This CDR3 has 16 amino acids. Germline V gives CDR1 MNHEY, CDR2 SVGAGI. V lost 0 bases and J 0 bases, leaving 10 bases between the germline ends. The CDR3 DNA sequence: TGTGCCAGCAGTTACTCGGAGGCATTTAGCACAGATACGCAGTATTTT. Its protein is CASSYSEAFSTDTQYF.

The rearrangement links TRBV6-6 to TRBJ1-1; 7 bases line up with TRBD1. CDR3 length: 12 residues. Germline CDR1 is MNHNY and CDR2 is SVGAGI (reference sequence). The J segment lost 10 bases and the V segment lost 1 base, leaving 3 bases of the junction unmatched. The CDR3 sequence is CASSYWAGGAFF. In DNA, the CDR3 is TGTGCCAGCAGTTACTGGGCAGGGGGAGCTTTCTTT.

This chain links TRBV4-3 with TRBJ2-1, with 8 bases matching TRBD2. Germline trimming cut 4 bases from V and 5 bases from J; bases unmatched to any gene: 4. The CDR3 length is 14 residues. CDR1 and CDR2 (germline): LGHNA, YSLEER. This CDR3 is CASSLGLANNEQFF. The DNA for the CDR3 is TGCGCCAGCAGCCTAGGACTAGCAAACAATGAGCAGTTCTTC.

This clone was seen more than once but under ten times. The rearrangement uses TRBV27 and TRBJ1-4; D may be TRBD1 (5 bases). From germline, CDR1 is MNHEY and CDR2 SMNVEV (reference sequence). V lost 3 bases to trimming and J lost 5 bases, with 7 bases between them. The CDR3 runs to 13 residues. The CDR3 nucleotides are TGTGCCAGCAGTTTTCGACAGAATGAAAAACTGTTTTTT. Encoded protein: CASSFRQNEKLFF.

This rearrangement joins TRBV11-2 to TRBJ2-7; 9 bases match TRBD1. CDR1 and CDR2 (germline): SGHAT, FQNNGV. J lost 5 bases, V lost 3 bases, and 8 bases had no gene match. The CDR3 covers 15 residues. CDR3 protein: CASSFAQGAANEQYF. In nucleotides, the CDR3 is TGTGCCAGCAGCTTTGCACAGGGGGCGGCAAACGAGCAGTACTTC.

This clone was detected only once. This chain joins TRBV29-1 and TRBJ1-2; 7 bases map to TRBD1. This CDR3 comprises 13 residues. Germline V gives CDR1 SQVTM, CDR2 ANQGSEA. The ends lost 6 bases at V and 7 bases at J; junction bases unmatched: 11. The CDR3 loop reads CSVDDRVRGGYTF. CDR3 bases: TGCAGCGTGGACGACAGGGTTCGCGGTGGCTACACCTTC.

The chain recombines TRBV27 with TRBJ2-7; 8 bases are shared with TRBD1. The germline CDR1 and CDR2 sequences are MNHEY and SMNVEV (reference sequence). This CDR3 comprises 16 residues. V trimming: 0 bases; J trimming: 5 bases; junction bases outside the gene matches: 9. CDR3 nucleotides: TGTGCCAGCAGTTTATCCTCCAGGACAGGGATCCACGAGCAGTACTTC. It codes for CASSLSSRTGIHEQYF.

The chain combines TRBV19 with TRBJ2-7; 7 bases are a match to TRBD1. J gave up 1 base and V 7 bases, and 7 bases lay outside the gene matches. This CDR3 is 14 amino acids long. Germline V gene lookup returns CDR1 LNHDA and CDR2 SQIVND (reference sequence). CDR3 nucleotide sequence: TGTGCCAGTAAATCCGGGACAGAGTCCTACGAGCAGTACTTC. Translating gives CASKSGTESYEQYF.

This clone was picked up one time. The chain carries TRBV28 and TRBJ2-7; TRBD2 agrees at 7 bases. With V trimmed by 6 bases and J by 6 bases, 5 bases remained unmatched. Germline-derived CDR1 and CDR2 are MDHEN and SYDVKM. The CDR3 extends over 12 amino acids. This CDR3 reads CASRWRGSEQYF. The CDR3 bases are TGTGCCAGCAGATGGCGGGGGAGCGAGCAGTACTTC.

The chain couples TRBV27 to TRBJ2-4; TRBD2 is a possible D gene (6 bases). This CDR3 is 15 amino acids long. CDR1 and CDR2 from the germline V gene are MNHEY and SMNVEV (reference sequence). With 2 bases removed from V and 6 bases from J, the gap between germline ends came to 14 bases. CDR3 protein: CASSLDPGGGNIQYF. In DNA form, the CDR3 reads TGTGCCAGCAGTTTAGATCCCGGGGGTGGAAACATTCAGTACTTC.

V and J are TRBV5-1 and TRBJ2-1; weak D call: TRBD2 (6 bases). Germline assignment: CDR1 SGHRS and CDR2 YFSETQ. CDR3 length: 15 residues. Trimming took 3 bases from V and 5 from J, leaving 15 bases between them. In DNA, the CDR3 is TGCGCCAGCAGCTACTCGGCGGAGGGGAACAATGAGCAGTTCTTC. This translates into CASSYSAEGNNEQFF.

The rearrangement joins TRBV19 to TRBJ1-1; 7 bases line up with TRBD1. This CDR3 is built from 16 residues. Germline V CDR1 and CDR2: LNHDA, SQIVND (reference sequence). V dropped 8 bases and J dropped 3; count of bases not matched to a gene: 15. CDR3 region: CASSHSPGQPYTEAFF. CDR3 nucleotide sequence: TGTGCCAGTTCACACTCCCCGGGACAGCCATACACTGAAGCTTTCTTT.

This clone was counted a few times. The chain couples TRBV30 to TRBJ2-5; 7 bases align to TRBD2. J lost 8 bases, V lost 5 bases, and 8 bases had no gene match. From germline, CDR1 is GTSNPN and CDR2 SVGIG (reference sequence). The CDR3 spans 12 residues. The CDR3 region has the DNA TGTGCCTGGTCTAGCGGTGTAACCACCCAGTACTTC. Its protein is CAWSSGVTTQYF.

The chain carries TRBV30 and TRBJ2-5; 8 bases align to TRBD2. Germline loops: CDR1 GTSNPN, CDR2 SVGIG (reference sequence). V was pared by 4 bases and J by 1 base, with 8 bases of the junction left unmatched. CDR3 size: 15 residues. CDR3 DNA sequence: TGTGCCTGGACCGCGTTTAGCGGGGCCCAAGAGACCCAGTACTTC. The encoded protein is CAWTAFSGAQETQYF.

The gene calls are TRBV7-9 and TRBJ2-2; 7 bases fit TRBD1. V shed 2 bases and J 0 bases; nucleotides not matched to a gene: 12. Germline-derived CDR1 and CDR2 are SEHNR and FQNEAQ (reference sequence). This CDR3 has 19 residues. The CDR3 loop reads CASSLTAGTDFPNTGELFF. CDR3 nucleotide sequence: TGTGCCAGCAGCTTAACTGCCGGGACAGACTTTCCGAACACCGGGGAGCTGTTTTTT. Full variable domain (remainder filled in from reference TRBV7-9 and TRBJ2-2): DTGVSQNPRHKITKRGQNVTFRCDPISEHNRLYWYRQTLGQGPEFLTYFQNEAQLEKSRLLSDRFSAERPKGSFSTLEIQRTEQGDSAMYLCASSLTAGTDFPNTGELFFGEGSRLTVL.

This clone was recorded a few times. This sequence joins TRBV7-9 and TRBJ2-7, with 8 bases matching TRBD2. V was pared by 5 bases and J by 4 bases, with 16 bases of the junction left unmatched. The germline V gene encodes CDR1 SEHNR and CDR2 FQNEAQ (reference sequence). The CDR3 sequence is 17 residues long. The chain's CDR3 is CASSPQGWSSGSYEQYF. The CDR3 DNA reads TGTGCCAGCAGCCCCCAGGGGTGGTCAAGCGGGAGTTACGAGCAGTACTTC.

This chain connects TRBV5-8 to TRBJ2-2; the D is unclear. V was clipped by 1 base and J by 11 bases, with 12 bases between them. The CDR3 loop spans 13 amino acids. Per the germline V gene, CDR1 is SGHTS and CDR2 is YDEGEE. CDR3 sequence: CASSLFVAAELFF. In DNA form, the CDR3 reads TGTGCCAGCAGCTTGTTCGTGGCGGCCGAGCTGTTTTTT.

As DNA, the CDR3 is TGTGCCAGCAGCTTATCGGGAAGTGATGAGCAGTTCTTC. Translated, it gives CASSLSGSDEQFF. The chain uses TRBV7-3 and TRBJ2-1; D is possibly TRBD2 (5 bases). V was clipped by 2 bases and J by 8 bases, with 10 bases between them. The CDR3 runs 13 residues. The germline gives CDR1 SGHTA, CDR2 FQGTGA.